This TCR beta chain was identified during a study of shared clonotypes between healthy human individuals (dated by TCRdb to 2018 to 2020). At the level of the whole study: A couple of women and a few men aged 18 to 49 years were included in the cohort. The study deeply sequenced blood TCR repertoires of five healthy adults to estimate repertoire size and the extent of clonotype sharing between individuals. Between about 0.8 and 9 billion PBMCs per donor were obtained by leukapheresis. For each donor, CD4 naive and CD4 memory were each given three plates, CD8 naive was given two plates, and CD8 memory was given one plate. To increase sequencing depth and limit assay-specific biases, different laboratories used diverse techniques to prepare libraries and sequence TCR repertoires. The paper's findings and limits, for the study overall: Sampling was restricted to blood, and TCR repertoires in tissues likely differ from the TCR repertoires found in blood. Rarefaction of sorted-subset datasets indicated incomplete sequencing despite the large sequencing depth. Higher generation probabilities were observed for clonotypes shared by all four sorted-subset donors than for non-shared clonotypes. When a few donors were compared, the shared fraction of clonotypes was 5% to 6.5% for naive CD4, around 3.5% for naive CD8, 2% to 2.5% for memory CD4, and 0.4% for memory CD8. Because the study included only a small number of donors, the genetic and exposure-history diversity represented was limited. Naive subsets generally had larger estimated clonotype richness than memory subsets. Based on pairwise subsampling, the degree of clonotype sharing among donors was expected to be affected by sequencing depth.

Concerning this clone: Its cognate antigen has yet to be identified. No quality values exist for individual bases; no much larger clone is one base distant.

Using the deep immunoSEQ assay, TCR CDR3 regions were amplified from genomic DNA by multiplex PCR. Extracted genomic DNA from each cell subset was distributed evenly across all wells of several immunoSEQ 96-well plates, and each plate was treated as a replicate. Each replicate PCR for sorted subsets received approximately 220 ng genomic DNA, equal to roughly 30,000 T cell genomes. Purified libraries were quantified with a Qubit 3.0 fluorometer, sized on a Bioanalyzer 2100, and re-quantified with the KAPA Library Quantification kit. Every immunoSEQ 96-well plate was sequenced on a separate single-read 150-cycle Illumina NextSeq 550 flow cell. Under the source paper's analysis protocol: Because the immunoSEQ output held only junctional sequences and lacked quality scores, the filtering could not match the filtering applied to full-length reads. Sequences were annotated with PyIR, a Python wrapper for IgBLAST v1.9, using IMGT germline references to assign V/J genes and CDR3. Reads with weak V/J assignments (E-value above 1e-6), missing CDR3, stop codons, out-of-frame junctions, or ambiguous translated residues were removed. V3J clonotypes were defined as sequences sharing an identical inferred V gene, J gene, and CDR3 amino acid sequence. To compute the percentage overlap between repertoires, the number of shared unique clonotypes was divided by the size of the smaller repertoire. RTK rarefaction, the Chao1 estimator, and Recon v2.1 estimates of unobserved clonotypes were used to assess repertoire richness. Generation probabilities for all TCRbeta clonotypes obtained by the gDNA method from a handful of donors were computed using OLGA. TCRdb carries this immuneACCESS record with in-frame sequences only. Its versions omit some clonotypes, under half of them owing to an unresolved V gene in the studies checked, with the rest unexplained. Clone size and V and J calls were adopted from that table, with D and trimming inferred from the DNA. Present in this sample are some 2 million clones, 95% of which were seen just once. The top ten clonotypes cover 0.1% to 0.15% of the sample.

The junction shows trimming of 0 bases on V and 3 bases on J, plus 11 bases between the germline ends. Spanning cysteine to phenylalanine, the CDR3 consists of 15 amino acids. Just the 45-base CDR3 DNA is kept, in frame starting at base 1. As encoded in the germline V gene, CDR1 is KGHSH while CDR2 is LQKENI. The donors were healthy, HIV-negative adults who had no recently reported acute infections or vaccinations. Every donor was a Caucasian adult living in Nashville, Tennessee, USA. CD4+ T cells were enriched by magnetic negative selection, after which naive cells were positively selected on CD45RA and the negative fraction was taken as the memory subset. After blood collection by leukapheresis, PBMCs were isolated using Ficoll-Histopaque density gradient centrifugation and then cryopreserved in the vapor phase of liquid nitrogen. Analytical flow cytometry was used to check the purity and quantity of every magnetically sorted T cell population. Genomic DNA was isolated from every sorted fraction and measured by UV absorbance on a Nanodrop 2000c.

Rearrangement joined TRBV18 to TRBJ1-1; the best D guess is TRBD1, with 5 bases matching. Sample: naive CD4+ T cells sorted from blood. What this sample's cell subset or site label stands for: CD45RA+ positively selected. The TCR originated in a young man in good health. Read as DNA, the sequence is TGTGCCAGCTCACCACCGGGGGGACGGGACACTGAAGCTTTCTTT. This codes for CASSPPGGRDTEAFF.